The next 24 T cell receptor beta chains were all read from a single sample in a study of CD8+ T cells in alopecia areata. RNA extraction and reverse transcription yielded cDNA as sequencing template. Clones were read by immunoSEQ multiplex PCR, and TCRdb kept only the in-frame ones, dropping some. Of 150,000 to 200,000 clones listed, around 63% were seen once; the top ten hold more than 1.5%. Sequencing used CD4+ T cells sorted from blood, obtained at week 0. The source of these receptors is a human donor with alopecia areata.

V and J are TRBV5-1 and TRBJ1-1; D is undetermined. Germline CDR1 and CDR2: SGHRS and YFSETQ. This CDR3 is 14 amino acids long. Trimming stripped 0 bases from V and 6 bases from J, with 12 bases between. In DNA form, the CDR3 reads TGCGCCAGCAGCTTGGGACGGGTTGAGGCTGAAGCTTTCTTT. Translated: CASSLGRVEAEAFF.

This chain links TRBV29-1 with TRBJ1-1; no clear D gene. CDR3 length: 13 residues. Germline V lookup: CDR1 SQVTM, CDR2 ANQGSEA. V was cut by 1 base and J by 3 bases, with 9 bases left in between. CDR3 residues: CSVEGRLDTEAFF. The CDR3 DNA follows: TGCAGCGTTGAAGGGCGGTTGGACACTGAAGCTTTCTTT.

The chain has TRBV5-6 and TRBJ1-5; unclear D gene. Germline V lookup: CDR1 SGHDT, CDR2 YYEEEE. Between the trimmed V and J ends, which lost 6 bases and 5 bases, there was a span of 15 bases. The CDR3 loop spans 14 amino acids. CDR3: CASTRGTVDQPQHF. As DNA, the CDR3 is TGTGCCAGCACTCGGGGAACCGTAGATCAGCCCCAGCATTTT.

The genes are TRBV6-5 and TRBJ1-5; maybe TRBD1 (5 bases). This CDR3 is 15 amino acids long. Trimming pared 2 bases from V and 3 bases from J, leaving 11 bases between. Germline CDR1 and CDR2: MNHEY and SVGAGI. The DNA of the CDR3 is TGTGCCAGCAGTTACCCGCGACAGAACAATCAGCCCCAGCATTTT. It specifies CASSYPRQNNQPQHF.

This clone was observed a handful of times. The genes are TRBV7-2 and TRBJ2-3, with D unclear. This CDR3 has 12 amino acids. Germline values: CDR1 SGHTA, CDR2 FQGNSA. Trimming shortened V by 5 bases and J by 3 bases, and 6 bases separated the two germline ends. The CDR3 sequence is CASSQLTDTQYF. For the CDR3, the DNA is TGTGCCAGCAGCCAGTTGACAGATACGCAGTATTTT.

This sequence joins TRBV27 and TRBJ1-2; D not resolved. V was pared by 4 bases and J by 2 bases, with 8 bases between. The CDR3 contains 13 residues. Germline CDR1 reads MNHEY; CDR2 reads SMNVEV (reference sequence). In DNA form, the CDR3 reads TGTGCCAGCAGTTCCGCGGGGAACTATGGCTACACCTTC. Translated, it gives CASSSAGNYGYTF.

The rearrangement links TRBV25-1 to TRBJ2-5, with unresolved D. The CDR3 sequence is 11 residues long. The germline V gene encodes CDR1 MGHDK and CDR2 SYGVNS. The V end lost 0 bases, the J end lost 11 bases, and 7 bases lay between the germline ends. This CDR3 reads CASSEYREQYF. CDR3 sequence (DNA): TGTGCCAGCAGTGAATACAGAGAGCAGTACTTC.

The V call is TRBV19, the J call TRBJ2-4, with 7 bases matching TRBD1. The V gene end was trimmed by 5 bases and the J gene end by 11 bases; junction bases not matched to a gene: 9. Germline CDR1 is LNHDA and CDR2 is SQIVND (reference sequence). CDR3 length equals 13 residues. DNA of the CDR3: TGTGCCAGTAGTGCGGACAGGATCGACGTTCAGTACTTC. Protein: CASSADRIDVQYF.

The chain carries TRBV30 and TRBJ1-5; D possibly corresponds to TRBD1 (5 bases). The germline gives CDR1 GTSNPN, CDR2 SVGIG (reference sequence). V lost 1 base and J 2 bases, leaving 9 bases between the germline ends. The CDR3 covers 14 residues. CDR3 in amino acids: CAWSDGTGNQPQHF. Written as DNA, the CDR3 is TGTGCCTGGAGTGACGGGACGGGCAATCAGCCCCAGCATTTT.

This clone has just one count. J is TRBJ2-5 and V is TRBV15; TRBD2 is a possible D gene (5 bases). The CDR3 loop spans 11 amino acids. The germline V and J ends were trimmed by 1 base and 8 bases, with 5 bases remaining between them. Germline V lookup: CDR1 LNHNV, CDR2 YYDKDF (reference sequence). CDR3 sequence reads: CATSRAGTQYF. The DNA for the CDR3 is TGTGCCACCAGCAGAGCGGGAACCCAGTACTTC.

Points on this clone: Other DNA sequences from this sample encode an identical CDR3 as well. The chain has TRBV29-1 and TRBJ1-1; D might be TRBD1 (6 bases). V was clipped by 6 bases and J by 2 bases, with 13 bases between them. Germline V gene lookup returns CDR1 SQVTM and CDR2 ANQGSEA. The CDR3 is made up of 13 amino acids. Here the CDR3 DNA reads TGCAGCGTCGCCGGGACACCTAACACTGAAGCTTTCTTT. This encodes CSVAGTPNTEAFF.

This chain connects TRBV29-1 to TRBJ2-7; the D gene could be TRBD1 or TRBD2 (5 bases each). The CDR3 is made up of 10 amino acids. Trimming took off 7 bases at V and 10 bases at J, with 14 bases between the two ends. CDR1 SQVTM and CDR2 ANQGSEA come from the germline V gene. CDR3 bases: TGCAGCGCGGGACGTGATCCCCAGTACTTC. Translating it yields CSAGRDPQYF.

This clone has more than one count but fewer than ten. The genes are TRBV30 and TRBJ1-1, with 10 bases lining up with TRBD1. V gave up 2 bases and J gave up 1 base; unmatched junction bases: 7. Germline CDR1 and CDR2: GTSNPN and SVGIG (reference sequence). The CDR3 is 16 amino acids. CDR3 protein: CAWSLGTGVGNTEAFF. Written as DNA, the CDR3 is TGTGCCTGGAGTCTGGGGACAGGGGTTGGGAACACTGAAGCTTTCTTT. Together with reference TRBV30 and TRBJ1-1, the CDR3 gives the full variable domain: SQTIHQWPATLVQPVGSPLSLECTVEGTSNPNLYWYRQAAGRGLQLLFYSVGIGQISSEVPQNLSASRPQDRQFILSSKKLLLSDSGFYLCAWSLGTGVGNTEAFFGQGTRLTVV.

The gene calls are TRBV4-3 and TRBJ1-5; no clear D. The V gene's germline CDR1 is LGHNA and CDR2 YSLEER. The length of the CDR3 is 15 residues. Trimming took off 0 bases at V and 9 bases at J, with 15 bases between the two ends. CDR3 amino acids: CASSQDWSPSGPQHF. Here the CDR3 DNA reads TGCGCCAGCAGCCAAGATTGGTCTCCCTCGGGGCCCCAGCATTTT.

This clone has more than one count but fewer than ten. The chain employs TRBV29-1 and TRBJ1-1; 8 nucleotides align to TRBD1. The CDR3 loop spans 12 amino acids. Trimming at V came to 7 bases and at J to 5 bases, leaving 6 bases not matched to a gene. Germline V gene data show CDR1 as SQVTM and CDR2 as ANQGSEA. In nucleotides, the CDR3 is TGCAGCGGGCAGGGGGCGCGGACTGAAGCTTTCTTT. Translated, it gives CSGQGARTEAFF.

This sequence joins TRBV5-6 and TRBJ1-2; D is ambiguous. This CDR3 spans 13 amino acids. V lost 0 bases, J lost 3 bases, and 6 bases lay in between. Germline CDR1 is SGHDT and CDR2 is YYEEEE. In nucleotides, the CDR3 is TGTGCCAGCAGCTTGGTCAGACACTATGGCTACACCTTC. This translates into CASSLVRHYGYTF. Full variable domain (rest looked up from reference TRBV5-6 and TRBJ1-2): DAGVTQSPTHLIKTRGQQVTLRCSPKSGHDTVSWYQQALGQGPQFIFQYYEEEERQRGNFPDRFSGHQFPNYSSELNVNALLLGDSALYLCASSLVRHYGYTFGSGTRLTVV.

The genes are TRBV7-2 and TRBJ1-2, with 11 positions matching TRBD1. With V trimmed by 6 bases and J by 4 bases, 7 bases remained unmatched. There are 15 residues in the CDR3. CDR1 and CDR2 from the germline V gene are SGHTA and FQGNSA. This CDR3 reads CASSSGQGARYGYTF. CDR3 coding DNA: TGTGCCAGCAGTTCAGGACAGGGGGCGCGCTATGGCTACACCTTC.

The chain couples TRBV6-6 to TRBJ2-7, with 11 positions matching TRBD1. The CDR3 has 15 amino acids. The J segment lost 4 bases and the V segment lost 6 bases, leaving 8 bases of the junction unmatched. CDR1 and CDR2 from the germline V gene are MNHNY and SVGAGI (reference sequence). The CDR3 reads CASSRRTGGGYEQYF. The DNA for the CDR3 is TGTGCCAGCAGCCGGCGGACAGGGGGCGGTTACGAGCAGTACTTC.

The chain has TRBV11-2 and TRBJ2-3, with 7 nucleotides matching TRBD2. This CDR3 has 16 amino acids. The V and J ends lost 2 bases and 6 bases, in that order; junction bases with no gene match: 11. Germline CDR1 and CDR2: SGHAT and FQNNGV. CDR3 region: CASSLTPGGGLDTQYF. The CDR3, as DNA: TGTGCCAGCAGCTTAACCCCGGGGGGAGGTTTGGATACGCAGTATTTT.

This chain connects TRBV29-1 to TRBJ2-3; 7 nucleotides align to TRBD2. Trimming cost V 4 bases and J 6 bases; bases outside gene matches: 4. This CDR3 region has 12 residues. Looked up from germline, CDR1 is SQVTM and CDR2 is ANQGSEA. The DNA of the CDR3 is TGCAGCGTTGGACTAGCTTTTGATACGCAGTATTTT. Amino acid sequence: CSVGLAFDTQYF.

This chain joins TRBV6-5 and TRBJ1-2, with D unclear. From germline, CDR1 is MNHEY and CDR2 SVGAGI. V lost 0 bases and J 8 bases, leaving 13 bases between the germline ends. The CDR3 runs 14 residues. CDR3 nucleotides: TGTGCCAGCAGTTACTCTGGGAAGTCCGGGGGCTACACCTTC. It specifies CASSYSGKSGGYTF.

The chain links TRBV30 to TRBJ2-3; 8 nucleotides match TRBD2. J gave up 9 bases and V 1 base, and 9 bases lay outside the gene matches. This CDR3 contains 14 residues. CDR1 GTSNPN and CDR2 SVGIG come from the germline V gene (reference sequence). The CDR3 DNA reads as TGTGCCTGGAGTGGTAGCGGGGACTGGATAACGCAGTATTTT. Protein sequence: CAWSGSGDWITQYF.

This clone was seen a handful of times. The chain is built from TRBV21-1 and TRBJ2-4; the table's D call TRBD1 went unverified against the DNA. TRBV21-1 is labeled a pseudogene. This CDR3 is 19 amino acids long. This CDR3 reads CASSDRTGMGAMAKNIQYF. Here the CDR3 DNA reads TGTGCCAGCAGCGATCGGACAGGGATGGGGGCAATGGCCAAAAACATTCAGTACTTC.

The V and J genes are TRBV30 and TRBJ2-5; no clear D gene. The V and J ends lost 5 bases and 5 bases respectively, with 12 bases between them. Germline CDR1 is GTSNPN and CDR2 is SVGIG (reference sequence). This CDR3 is 12 amino acids long. CDR3 sequence (DNA): TGTGCCTGGTCTATCAGCAGGGAGACCCAGTACTTC. It codes for CAWSISRETQYF.